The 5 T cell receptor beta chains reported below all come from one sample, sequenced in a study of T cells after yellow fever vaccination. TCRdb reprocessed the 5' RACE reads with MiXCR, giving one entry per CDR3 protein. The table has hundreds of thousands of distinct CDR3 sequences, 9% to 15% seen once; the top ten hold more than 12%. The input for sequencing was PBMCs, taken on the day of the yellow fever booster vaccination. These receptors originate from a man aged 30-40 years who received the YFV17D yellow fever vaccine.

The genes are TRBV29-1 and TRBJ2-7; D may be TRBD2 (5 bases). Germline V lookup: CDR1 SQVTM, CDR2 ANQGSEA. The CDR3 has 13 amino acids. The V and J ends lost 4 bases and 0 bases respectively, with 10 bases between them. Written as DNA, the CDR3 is TGCAGCGTTGTGAGGGCCAGCTCCTACGAGCAGTACTTC. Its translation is CSVVRASSYEQYF.

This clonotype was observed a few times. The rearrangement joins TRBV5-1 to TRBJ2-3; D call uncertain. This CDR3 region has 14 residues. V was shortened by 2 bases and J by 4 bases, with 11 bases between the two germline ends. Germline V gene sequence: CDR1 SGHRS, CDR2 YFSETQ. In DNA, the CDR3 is TGCGCCAGCAGCTTACAATATTCATCAGATACGCAGTATTTT. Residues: CASSLQYSSDTQYF.

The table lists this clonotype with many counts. CDR3 sequence: CASGAPGQGGETQYF. Here the CDR3 DNA reads TGTGCCAGTGGAGCCCCGGGACAGGGGGGCGAGACCCAGTACTTC. The chain recombines TRBV19 with TRBJ2-5; TRBD1 aligns across 11 bases. CDR1 and CDR2 (germline): LNHDA, SQIVND (reference sequence). Trimming removed 8 bases from V and 5 bases from J; junction bases left unmatched: 10. The CDR3 sequence is 15 residues long.

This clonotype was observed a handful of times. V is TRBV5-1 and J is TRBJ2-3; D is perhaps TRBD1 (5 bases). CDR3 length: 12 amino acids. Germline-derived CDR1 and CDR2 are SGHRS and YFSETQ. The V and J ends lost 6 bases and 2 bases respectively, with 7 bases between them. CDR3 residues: CASTDNTDTQYF. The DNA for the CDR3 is TGCGCCAGCACGGACAACACAGATACGCAGTATTTT.

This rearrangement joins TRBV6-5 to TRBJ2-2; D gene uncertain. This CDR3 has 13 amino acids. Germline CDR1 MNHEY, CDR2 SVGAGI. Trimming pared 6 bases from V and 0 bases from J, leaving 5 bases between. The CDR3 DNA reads TGTGCCAGCAGATACACGAACACCGGGGAGCTGTTTTTT. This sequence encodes CASRYTNTGELFF.